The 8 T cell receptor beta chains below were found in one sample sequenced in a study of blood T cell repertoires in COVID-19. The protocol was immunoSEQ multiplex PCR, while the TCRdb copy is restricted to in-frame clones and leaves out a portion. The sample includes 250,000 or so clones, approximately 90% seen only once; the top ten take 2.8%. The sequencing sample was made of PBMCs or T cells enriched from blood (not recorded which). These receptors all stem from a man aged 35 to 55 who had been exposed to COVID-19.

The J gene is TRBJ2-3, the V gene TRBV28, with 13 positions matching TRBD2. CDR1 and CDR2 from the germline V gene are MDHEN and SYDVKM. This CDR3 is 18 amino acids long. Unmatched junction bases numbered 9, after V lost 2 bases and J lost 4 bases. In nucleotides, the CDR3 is TGTGCCAGCAGTTTAACTAGCGGGAGGGCCAGCCCCCCAGATACGCAGTATTTT. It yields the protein CASSLTSGRASPPDTQYF. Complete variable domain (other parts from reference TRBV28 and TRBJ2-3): DVKVTQSSRYLVKRTGEKVFLECVQDMDHENMFWYRQDPGLGLRLIYFSYDVKMKEKGDIPEGYSVSREKKERFSLILESASTNQTSMYLCASSLTSGRASPPDTQYFGPGTRLTVL.

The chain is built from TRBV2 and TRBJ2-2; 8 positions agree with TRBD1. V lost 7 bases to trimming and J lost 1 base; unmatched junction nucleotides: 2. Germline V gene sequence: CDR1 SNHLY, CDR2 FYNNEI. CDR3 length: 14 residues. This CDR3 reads CASKDRVNTGELFF. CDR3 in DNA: TGTGCCAGCAAGGACAGGGTGAACACCGGGGAGCTGTTTTTT.

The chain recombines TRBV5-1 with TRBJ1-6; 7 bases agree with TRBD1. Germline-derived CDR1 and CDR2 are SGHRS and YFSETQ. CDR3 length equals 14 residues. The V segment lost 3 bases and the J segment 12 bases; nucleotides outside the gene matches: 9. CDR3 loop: CASSSSTGNRPLHF. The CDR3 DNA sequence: TGCGCCAGCAGCTCATCGACAGGGAATAGACCCCTCCACTTT.

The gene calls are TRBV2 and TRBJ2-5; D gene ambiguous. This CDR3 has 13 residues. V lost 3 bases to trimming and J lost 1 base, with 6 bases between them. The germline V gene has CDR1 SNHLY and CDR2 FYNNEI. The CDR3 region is CASSEELQETQYF. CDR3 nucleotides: TGTGCCAGCAGTGAGGAGCTCCAAGAGACCCAGTACTTC.

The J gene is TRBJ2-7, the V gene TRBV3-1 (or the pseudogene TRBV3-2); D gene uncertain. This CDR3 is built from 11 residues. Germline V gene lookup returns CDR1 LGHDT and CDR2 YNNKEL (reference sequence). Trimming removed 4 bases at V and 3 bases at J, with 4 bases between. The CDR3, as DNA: TGTGCCAGCAGCCGTTACTACGAGCAGTACTTC. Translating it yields CASSRYYEQYF.

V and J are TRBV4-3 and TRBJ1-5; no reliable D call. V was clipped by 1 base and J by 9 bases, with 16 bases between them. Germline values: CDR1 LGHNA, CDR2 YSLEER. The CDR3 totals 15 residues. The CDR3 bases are TGCGCCAGCAGCCAAGCCTACAGAAGGGAGGTGCCCCAGCATTTT. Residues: CASSQAYRREVPQHF.

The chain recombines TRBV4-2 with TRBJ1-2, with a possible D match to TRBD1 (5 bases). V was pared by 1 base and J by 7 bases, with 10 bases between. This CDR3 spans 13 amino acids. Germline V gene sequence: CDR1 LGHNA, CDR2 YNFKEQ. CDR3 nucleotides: TGTGCCAGCAGCCAAGTTGGGGGAGGTGGCTACACCTTC. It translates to CASSQVGGGGYTF.

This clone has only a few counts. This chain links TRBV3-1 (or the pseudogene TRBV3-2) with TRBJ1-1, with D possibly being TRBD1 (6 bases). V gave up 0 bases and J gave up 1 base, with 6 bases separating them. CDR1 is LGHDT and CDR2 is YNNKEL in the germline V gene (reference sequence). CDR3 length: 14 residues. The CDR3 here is CASSQDRGNTEAFF. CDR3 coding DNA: TGTGCCAGCAGCCAAGACAGGGGGAACACTGAAGCTTTCTTT.